The rows below give T cell receptor beta chains drawn from one sample of a study of blood T cell repertoires in COVID-19. Profiled with immunoSEQ multiplex PCR; TCRdb holds only in-frame clones, not every one. The table has approximately 77,000 clones, more than 80% seen once. Source material: peripheral blood. The receptors here all came from a woman aged 65 to 85 with acute or convalescent COVID-19. Both conserved end residues are part of each CDR3. A D gene is named only where the DNA matches it firmly. Expanded clones get a size class; other rows say once, few or many, or leave the size out.

d_call,clone_size,cdr3_length,j_call,v_call,cdr3_aa,cdr3_nt
TRBD1,NA,12,TRBJ2-3,TRBV7-2,CASRRQGNTQYF,TGTGCCAGCAGAAGACAGGGGAATACGCAGTATTTT
TRBD1,NA,14,TRBJ1-2,TRBV19,CASSLDRGGYGYTF,TGTGCCAGTAGTTTGGACAGGGGCGGCTATGGCTACACCTTC
TRBD1,NA,14,TRBJ2-5,TRBV28,CASSFSGTGGVEYF,TGTGCCAGCAGTTTCTCCGGTACAGGGGGAGTAGAGTACTTC
NA,NA,18,TRBJ1-3,TRBV9,CASSVEDVTVYSGNTIYF,TGTGCCAGCAGCGTAGAAGACGTGACAGTCTACTCTGGAAACACCATATATTTT
NA,NA,14,TRBJ1-1,TRBV6-4,CASSPRAGNTEAFF,TGTGCCAGCAGTCCCCGGGCGGGGAACACTGAAGCTTTCTTT
NA,NA,14,TRBJ1-6,TRBV7-2,CASSPQGHNSPLHF,TGTGCCAGCAGCCCTCAGGGCCATAATTCACCCCTCCACTTT
NA,NA,14,TRBJ1-2,TRBV24-1,CATSDLNRRYGYTF,TGTGCCACCAGTGATTTGAACAGACGCTATGGCTACACCTTC
NA,few,13,TRBJ1-2,TRBV29-1,CSVLGGENYGYTF,TGCAGCGTCCTAGGGGGGGAGAACTATGGCTACACCTTC
TRBD1,NA,14,TRBJ2-7,TRBV9,CASSPGQGASEQYF,TGTGCCAGCAGCCCCGGACAGGGGGCGAGCGAGCAGTACTTC
TRBD1,NA,16,TRBJ1-4,TRBV18,CASSPNRDSANEKLFF,TGTGCCAGCTCACCCAACCGGGACAGCGCTAATGAAAAACTGTTTTTT
TRBD1,few,15,TRBJ1-1,TRBV7-9,CASSPGQGAESEAFF,TGTGCCAGCAGCCCGGGACAGGGGGCCGAAAGTGAAGCTTTCTTT
NA,NA,16,TRBJ2-6,TRBV6-2/TRBV6-3,CASSRGSYSGANVLTF,TGTGCCAGCAGTCGGGGTTCTTACTCTGGGGCCAACGTCCTGACTTTC
TRBD2,NA,15,TRBJ2-1,TRBV19,CASSVLAGGPDEQFF,TGTGCCAGTAGTGTCCTAGCGGGGGGGCCGGATGAGCAGTTCTTC
TRBD1,few,14,TRBJ2-7,TRBV5-4,CASSPGGRSYEQYF,TGTGCCAGCAGCCCAGGGGGTAGGTCCTACGAGCAGTACTTC
TRBD1,NA,13,TRBJ2-7,TRBV12-3/TRBV12-4,CASSFRQGIEQYF,TGTGCCAGCAGTTTCAGACAGGGGATCGAGCAGTACTTC
NA,NA,15,TRBJ1-3,TRBV7-9,CASSLGGYGGNTIYF,TGTGCCAGCAGCTTAGGAGGGTATGGAGGAAACACCATATATTTT
NA,NA,15,TRBJ2-1,TRBV9,CASSVEWTAINEQFF,TGTGCCAGCAGCGTAGAGTGGACAGCCATCAATGAGCAGTTCTTC
TRBD1,NA,15,TRBJ2-1,TRBV27,CASSALQGSYNEQFF,TGTGCCAGCAGTGCTTTACAGGGGTCCTACAATGAGCAGTTCTTC
NA,NA,18,TRBJ2-7,TRBV4-3,CASSQDPGTGEGTYEQYF,TGCGCCAGCAGCCAAGACCCAGGGACGGGAGAGGGCACCTACGAGCAGTACTTC
NA,once,13,TRBJ1-1,TRBV24-1,CASRRGTNTEAFF,TGTGCCTCCCGGCGCGGGACTAACACTGAAGCTTTCTTT
NA,NA,15,TRBJ2-7,TRBV11-1,CASSPPAGGGHEQYF,TGTGCCAGCAGCCCGCCAGCTGGGGGCGGCCACGAGCAGTACTTC
TRBD2,NA,14,TRBJ2-5,TRBV5-1,CASSLGGGSETQYF,TGCGCCAGCAGCTTGGGCGGGGGAAGTGAGACCCAGTACTTC
TRBD1,once,17,TRBJ1-4,TRBV7-2,CASSLTTGAATNEKLFF,TGTGCCAGCAGCTTAACTACAGGGGCCGCAACTAATGAAAAACTGTTTTTT
NA,few,14,TRBJ1-6,TRBV6-5,CASTKSGINSPLHF,TGTGCCAGCACTAAATCAGGGATTAATTCACCCCTCCACTTT